This entry lists 16 T cell receptor beta chains sequenced from one sample in a study of early T cells in non-severe SARS-CoV-2 infection. MiXCR was run by TCRdb on the 5' RACE reads, yielding one entry per CDR3 protein. The table includes more than 70,000 distinct CDR3 sequences, roughly 13% detected once. The specimen was whole blood. These receptors came from an adult who was a healthcare worker with PCR-confirmed SARS-CoV-2 infection or an uninfected control (not recorded which).

This clonotype occurred a few times. This rearrangement joins TRBV20-1 to TRBJ1-1, with D unresolved. Looked up from germline, CDR1 is DFQATT and CDR2 is SNEGSKA (reference sequence). This CDR3 contains 13 residues. Deletions cut 2 bases from V and 7 bases from J, with 14 bases between. CDR3 in DNA: TGCAGTGCTAGAAGGCCATCTTTGGATGAAGCTTTCTTT. It codes for CSARRPSLDEAFF.

This clonotype was recorded many times. The chain carries TRBV27 and TRBJ1-1; 9 bases match TRBD1. Looked up from germline, CDR1 is MNHEY and CDR2 is SMNVEV (reference sequence). There are 15 residues in the CDR3. With V trimmed by 5 bases and J by 7 bases, 11 bases remained unmatched. In nucleotides, the CDR3 is TGTGCCAGCAGTGTACAACAGGGGGCGACCCTTGAAGCTTTCTTT. Translating gives CASSVQQGATLEAFF.

This clonotype was seen only a few times. The chain employs TRBV20-1 and TRBJ1-1; 7 nucleotides match TRBD1. This CDR3 region has 15 residues. Germline CDR1 DFQATT, CDR2 SNEGSKA (reference sequence). Trimming took 0 bases from V and 3 from J; bases not matched to a gene: 7. This CDR3 is CSARDLAGGDTEAFF. The CDR3 DNA reads TGCAGTGCTAGAGATCTCGCAGGGGGGGACACTGAAGCTTTCTTT.

This chain links TRBV5-4 with TRBJ2-7, with TRBD2 matching 8 bases. The CDR3 is 15 amino acids. In germline, CDR1 is SGHNT, CDR2 YYREEE (reference sequence). V lost 3 bases, J lost 2 bases, and 7 bases stayed unmatched. This CDR3 is CASSSGTGLAYEQYF. CDR3 bases: TGTGCCAGCAGCTCTGGAACGGGACTAGCCTACGAGCAGTACTTC.

Ten or more counts support this clonotype. The J gene is TRBJ2-7, the V gene TRBV6-2 or TRBV6-3, with a tentative D call TRBD1 (5 bases). Germline CDR1 reads MNHEY; CDR2 reads SVGEGT. The CDR3 sequence is 17 residues long. Trimming cost V 0 bases and J 4 bases, with 19 bases left between them. The CDR3 sequence is CASSYSIQDNHQYEQYF. The CDR3 DNA sequence: TGTGCCAGCAGTTACTCGATCCAGGACAACCACCAATACGAGCAGTACTTC.

This clonotype was observed a few times. The chain is built from TRBV28 and TRBJ1-2, with D possibly being TRBD1 (6 bases). The length of the CDR3 is 14 residues. Trimming removed 3 bases from V and 6 bases from J, with 14 bases in between. Germline CDR1 and CDR2: MDHEN and SYDVKM. The CDR3 bases are TGTGCCAGCAGTTTCCCCCTACAGGGCCATGGCTACACCTTC. It yields the protein CASSFPLQGHGYTF.

Only a few counts were recorded for this clonotype. The V and J genes are TRBV12-3 or TRBV12-4 and TRBJ1-5; 9 positions match TRBD1. The CDR3 covers 15 residues. The V and J ends lost 5 bases and 4 bases, in that order; junction bases with no gene match: 6. This CDR3 reads CASSQQGARNQPQHF. The CDR3 nucleotides are TGTGCCAGCAGTCAACAGGGGGCTCGGAATCAGCCCCAGCATTTT.

This clonotype was observed a handful of times. V gene TRBV20-1 combines with J gene TRBJ2-7, with TRBD2 identical over 9 bases. Losses at the gene ends were 3 bases for V and 5 bases for J; bases not matched to a gene: 5. The length of the CDR3 is 13 residues. Germline CDR1 DFQATT, CDR2 SNEGSKA (reference sequence). CDR3 residues: CSASLAGINEQYF. The CDR3 DNA sequence: TGCAGTGCTAGTCTAGCGGGGATCAACGAGCAGTACTTC.

This chain connects TRBV30 to TRBJ1-1, with D perhaps TRBD1 (6 bases). The CDR3 length is 14 residues. CDR1 and CDR2 (germline): GTSNPN, SVGIG (reference sequence). V was cut by 5 bases and J by 1 base, with 14 bases left in between. CDR3 amino acids: CAWQSGASNTEAFF. The CDR3 DNA reads as TGTGCCTGGCAATCAGGGGCCTCGAACACTGAAGCTTTCTTT.

This rearrangement joins TRBV6-2 or TRBV6-3 to TRBJ2-1; 7 positions match TRBD2. Germline CDR1 is MNHEY and CDR2 is SVGEGT. This CDR3 comprises 14 residues. Losses at the gene ends were 6 bases for V and 7 bases for J; bases not matched to a gene: 9. In nucleotides, the CDR3 is TGTGCCAGCAGACGCCGCGGGGGAACTAATGAGCAGTTCTTC. Translated, it gives CASRRRGGTNEQFF.

The chain recombines TRBV7-3 with TRBJ2-5; no definite D call. CDR1 SGHTA and CDR2 FQGTGA come from the germline V gene. This CDR3 is 13 amino acids long. V was clipped by 3 bases and J by 5 bases, with 10 bases between them. CDR3 sequence: CASSFDRDETQYF. The DNA of the CDR3 is TGTGCCAGCAGCTTTGACCGTGACGAGACCCAGTACTTC.

This clonotype was seen more than once but under ten times. The chain uses TRBV7-2 and TRBJ2-1; 8 bases match TRBD2. In germline, CDR1 is SGHTA, CDR2 FQGNSA. The trim removed 0 bases at V and 7 bases at J, leaving 5 bases unmatched. CDR3 length equals 15 residues. CDR3 bases: TGTGCCAGCAGCTTAGCGCCGGGGGGGTTTAATGAGCAGTTCTTC. Translation gives CASSLAPGGFNEQFF.

In this sample, this clonotype turned up a few times. The chain is built from TRBV28 and TRBJ1-2, with 9 positions matching TRBD1. Germline-derived CDR1 and CDR2 are MDHEN and SYDVKM. V lost 6 bases to trimming and J lost 6 bases; unmatched junction nucleotides: 11. The CDR3 sequence is 15 residues long. CDR3 DNA sequence: TGTGCCAGCAGACCAGGCGGGACAGGGAGGGATGGCTACACCTTC. As protein: CASRPGGTGRDGYTF.

In this sample, this clonotype turned up a few times. The chain combines TRBV13 with TRBJ2-5; D not resolved. CDR3 length equals 13 residues. Germline V gene lookup returns CDR1 PRHDT and CDR2 FYEKMQ (reference sequence). The V gene lost 8 bases and the J gene lost 0 bases, with 10 bases spanning the gap. CDR3 residues: CASGHMYQETQYF. DNA of the CDR3: TGTGCCAGCGGGCACATGTACCAAGAGACCCAGTACTTC.

This clonotype was observed at least ten times. The chain combines TRBV20-1 with TRBJ1-2; D may be TRBD1 (5 bases). Trimming left V 0 bases short and J 0 bases short, with 8 bases between. Germline loops: CDR1 DFQATT, CDR2 SNEGSKA (reference sequence). This CDR3 has 14 residues. CDR3 nucleotide sequence: TGCAGTGCTAGAGATCAGGGATCTAACTATGGCTACACCTTC. Its translation is CSARDQGSNYGYTF.

V and J are TRBV29-1 and TRBJ2-7; no firm D call. Trimming shortened V by 6 bases and J by 3 bases, and 15 bases separated the two germline ends. This CDR3 has 13 amino acids. Germline V CDR1 and CDR2: SQVTM, ANQGSEA. The CDR3 bases are TGCAGCGTCAAGGGCACCAACGGCTACGAGCAGTACTTC. Its translation: CSVKGTNGYEQYF.